The 27 T cell receptor beta chains below all came from one sample that was sequenced in a study of radiation and T cells in renal cell carcinoma. This sample's time point: blood 4 weeks post-SBRT, at nephrectomy. Treatment indicated: 15 Gy SBRT to primary tumor, nephrectomy 4 weeks later. Libraries were prepared by immunoSEQ multiplex PCR; TCRdb keeps only in-frame clonotypes and omits some of them. The table includes under 100,000 clones, 84% detected once. The sequencing used blood, collected from a patient whose treatment included radiotherapy and nephrectomy. The receptors shown here come from a man aged 60-69 years with renal cell carcinoma.

V and J are TRBV9 and TRBJ2-7; D perhaps matches TRBD1 (6 bases). The germline CDR1 and CDR2 sequences are SGDLS and YYNGEE. Trimming stripped 8 bases from V and 1 base from J, with 10 bases between. The CDR3 runs to 12 residues. CDR3 coding DNA: TGTGCCAGAGAGGACAGTTCCTACGAGCAGTACTTC. It encodes CAREDSSYEQYF.

V and J are TRBV7-3 and TRBJ1-5; TRBD1 matches at 8 bases. Germline trimming cut 3 bases from V and 0 bases from J; bases unmatched to any gene: 22. This CDR3 has 22 amino acids. Germline assignment: CDR1 SGHTA and CDR2 FQGTGA. CDR3 protein: CASSFAPRTGPHRVHSNQPQHF. As DNA, the CDR3 is TGTGCCAGCAGCTTTGCACCCAGGACAGGGCCGCACCGAGTCCATAGCAATCAGCCCCAGCATTTT.

The rearrangement uses TRBV4-3 and TRBJ1-5; D is uncertain. The ends were cut back, 1 base at V and 3 bases at J, with 10 bases in the middle. The germline V gene has CDR1 LGHNA and CDR2 YSLEER. The CDR3 is 15 residues long. The CDR3 region has the DNA TGCGCCAGCAGCCAAGTCTATGGGGACAATCAGCCCCAGCATTTT. Its translation: CASSQVYGDNQPQHF.

The chain employs TRBV11-2 and TRBJ2-3; weak D call: TRBD2 (7 bases). The germline V and J ends were trimmed by 1 base and 1 base, with 12 bases remaining between them. This CDR3 is 16 amino acids long. CDR1 SGHAT and CDR2 FQNNGV come from the germline V gene. CDR3 in amino acids: CASSLGGGLGTDTQYF. CDR3 sequence (DNA): TGTGCCAGCAGCTTAGGCGGGGGCCTAGGCACAGATACGCAGTATTTT.

The genes are TRBV7-9 and TRBJ2-5, with 13 positions matching TRBD2. CDR3 length: 16 amino acids. V shed 0 bases and J 5 bases; nucleotides not matched to a gene: 3. Germline assignment: CDR1 SEHNR and CDR2 FQNEAQ (reference sequence). The CDR3: CASSLAGTSGMETQYF. The DNA of the CDR3 is TGTGCCAGCAGCTTAGCCGGGACTAGCGGGATGGAGACCCAGTACTTC. Drawing the rest from reference TRBV7-9 and TRBJ2-5, the complete variable domain is DTGVSQNPRHKITKRGQNVTFRCDPISEHNRLYWYRQTLGQGPEFLTYFQNEAQLEKSRLLSDRFSAERPKGSFSTLEIQRTEQGDSAMYLCASSLAGTSGMETQYFGPGTRLLVL.

The genes are TRBV28 and TRBJ2-6, with D maybe TRBD1 (6 bases). V dropped 3 bases and J dropped 0 bases, with 12 bases sitting between them. CDR1 is MDHEN, CDR2 SYDVKM, per germline. This CDR3 has 17 residues. DNA of the CDR3: TGTGCCAGCAGTTTGGTCGGGACATACTCTGGGGCCAACGTCCTGACTTTC. This sequence encodes CASSLVGTYSGANVLTF.

This chain connects TRBV6-5 to TRBJ2-2; TRBD1 agrees at 10 bases. Losses at the gene ends were 6 bases for V and 7 bases for J; bases not matched to a gene: 5. CDR3 length: 14 amino acids. Germline lookup yields CDR1 MNHEY and CDR2 SVGAGI. CDR3: CASSRQGAGGELFF. CDR3 coding DNA: TGTGCCAGCAGCCGACAGGGGGCCGGCGGGGAGCTGTTTTTT.

The chain couples TRBV5-1 to TRBJ2-7; D remains ambiguous. The germline gives CDR1 SGHRS, CDR2 YFSETQ. This CDR3 spans 14 amino acids. The V gene lost 3 bases and the J gene lost 2 bases, with 12 bases spanning the gap. The CDR3 is CASSSSGSPYEQYF. In DNA form, the CDR3 reads TGCGCCAGCAGCTCCTCCGGGTCACCCTACGAGCAGTACTTC.

The CDR3 sequence is CASRSGRATGELFF. The DNA of the CDR3 is TGTGCCAGCAGGAGCGGGAGGGCCACCGGGGAGCTGTTTTTT. The gene calls are TRBV6-5 and TRBJ2-2, with 10 nucleotides matching TRBD2. This CDR3 is 14 amino acids long. With 6 bases clipped from V and 4 bases from J, the junction kept 2 bases outside the gene matches. Germline V gene data show CDR1 as MNHEY and CDR2 as SVGAGI.

This clone was observed a handful of times. The germline gene is not matched at one end of the junction; a read error may be the cause. The chain is built from TRBV4-1 and TRBJ2-1, with D perhaps assigned TRBD1 or TRBD2 (5 bases each). CDR3 length equals 13 residues. Germline-derived CDR1 and CDR2 are MGHRA and YSYEKL. CDR3 DNA: TGCGCCAGCAGACAAGGGCTGGGGGATGAGCAGTTCTTC. This translates into CASRQGLGDEQFF.

The table lists this clone with a few counts. V is TRBV7-9 and J is TRBJ1-1, with 7 positions matching TRBD1. V trimming: 3 bases; J trimming: 4 bases; junction bases outside the gene matches: 8. Germline CDR1 reads SEHNR; CDR2 reads FQNEAQ (reference sequence). CDR3 size: 15 residues. The CDR3 DNA is TGTGCCAGCAGCTTCCGCGGACAGGCCAGCACTGAAGCTTTCTTT. Translation: CASSFRGQASTEAFF.

This clone turned up a few times. This chain joins TRBV10-3 and TRBJ2-7; no firm D call. Trimming left V 6 bases short and J 1 base short, with 7 bases between. There are 12 residues in the CDR3. Germline values: CDR1 ENHRY, CDR2 SYGVKD. The CDR3 sequence: CAISQVSYEQYF. In DNA form, the CDR3 reads TGTGCCATCAGCCAGGTTTCCTACGAGCAGTACTTC.

This clone was observed a handful of times. The V gene is TRBV30, the J gene TRBJ2-5; either TRBD1 or TRBD2 may supply D (6 bases each). With 4 bases removed from V and 1 base from J, the gap between germline ends came to 19 bases. Germline CDR1 is GTSNPN and CDR2 is SVGIG (reference sequence). This CDR3 is 16 amino acids long. CDR3 coding DNA: TGTGCCTGGAAGTCGGGAGCAGGGGACTCCCAAGAGACCCAGTACTTC. Translating it yields CAWKSGAGDSQETQYF.

The chain employs TRBV28 and TRBJ1-5; weak D call: TRBD1 (5 bases). In germline, CDR1 is MDHEN, CDR2 SYDVKM. V was pared by 10 bases and J by 3 bases, with 19 bases between. The CDR3 totals 15 residues. CDR3 sequence: CATTLAGVNNQPQHF. CDR3 nucleotides: TGTGCCACCACCCTGGCGGGGGTAAACAATCAGCCCCAGCATTTT.

The table lists this clone with a count of one. The rearrangement joins TRBV30 to TRBJ1-5; no firm D call. Germline values: CDR1 GTSNPN, CDR2 SVGIG (reference sequence). V lost 0 bases and J lost 10, with 13 bases in between. This CDR3 contains 13 residues. The CDR3 nucleotides are TGTGCCTGGAGTGTAAACAGCCAGAGACCCCAGCATTTT. Protein product: CAWSVNSQRPQHF.

The V and J genes are TRBV27 and TRBJ2-7; D is ambiguous. Trimming took 2 bases from V and 1 from J, leaving 6 bases between them. In germline, CDR1 is MNHEY, CDR2 SMNVEV (reference sequence). The CDR3 extends over 13 amino acids. CDR3 nucleotides: TGTGCCAGCAGTTTAGGGTTGTCCTACGAGCAGTACTTC. Its translation: CASSLGLSYEQYF.

CDR3 in DNA: TGCAGCGTCAGACAGGGGAACACTGAAGCTTTCTTT. This gives the protein CSVRQGNTEAFF. The V and J genes are TRBV29-1 and TRBJ1-1; 7 bases are a match to TRBD1. There are 12 residues in the CDR3. V trimming: 6 bases; J trimming: 1 base; junction bases outside the gene matches: 2. CDR1 is SQVTM, CDR2 ANQGSEA, per germline.

Only a few counts were recorded for this clone. CDR3 region: CASSIGRFEAFF. Here the CDR3 DNA reads TGTGCCAGCAGCATCGGGCGCTTTGAAGCTTTCTTT. This chain links TRBV5-6 with TRBJ1-1; D is unclear. In germline, CDR1 is SGHDT, CDR2 YYEEEE. The CDR3 length is 12 residues. The V gene lost 4 bases and the J gene lost 7 bases, with 11 bases spanning the gap.

This clone was recorded once. V is TRBV7-9 and J is TRBJ2-1; 10 nucleotides align to TRBD2. Germline loops: CDR1 SEHNR, CDR2 FQNEAQ (reference sequence). The CDR3 extends over 15 amino acids. V lost 3 bases, J lost 6 bases, and 5 bases stayed unmatched. CDR3 amino acids: CASSLAGLATNEQFF. The DNA of the CDR3 is TGTGCCAGCAGCTTGGCGGGACTAGCGACCAATGAGCAGTTCTTC.

The rearrangement joins TRBV28 to TRBJ2-2; no clear D. The V gene lost 6 bases and the J gene lost 4 bases, with 12 bases spanning the gap. CDR3 length: 14 amino acids. Germline V lookup: CDR1 MDHEN, CDR2 SYDVKM. This chain's CDR3 is CASSFRRPTGELFF. CDR3 nucleotide sequence: TGTGCCAGCAGCTTTCGCCGACCCACCGGGGAGCTGTTTTTT.

The chain has TRBV5-1 and TRBJ2-1; TRBD1 agrees at 8 bases. Germline V CDR1 and CDR2: SGHRS, YFSETQ. Trimming at V came to 3 bases and at J to 0 bases, leaving 2 bases not matched to a gene. The CDR3 is made up of 15 amino acids. The CDR3 bases are TGCGCCAGCAGCTCTACAGGGGGCTCCTACAATGAGCAGTTCTTC. Its protein is CASSSTGGSYNEQFF.

This chain connects TRBV19 to TRBJ1-1, with D hard to call. The CDR3 is made up of 14 amino acids. V was clipped by 1 base and J by 3 bases, with 9 bases between them. Germline lookup yields CDR1 LNHDA and CDR2 SQIVND (reference sequence). In nucleotides, the CDR3 is TGTGCCAGTAGTATAGGGCATGGCTACACTGAAGCTTTCTTT. It yields the protein CASSIGHGYTEAFF.

CDR3 DNA sequence: TGTGCCAGCGAAAAATCAGGACTAGTGGGCAATGAGCAGTTCTTC. Translating it yields CASEKSGLVGNEQFF. The rearrangement uses TRBV27 and TRBJ2-1; the match to TRBD2 covers 7 bases. V was pared by 8 bases and J by 6 bases, with 13 bases of the junction left unmatched. CDR1 is MNHEY, CDR2 SMNVEV, per germline (reference sequence). This CDR3 is 15 amino acids long.

The table lists this clone with a few counts. V is TRBV9 and J is TRBJ1-1; 8 nucleotides line up with TRBD1. There are 14 residues in the CDR3. Looked up from germline, CDR1 is SGDLS and CDR2 is YYNGEE. Germline trimming cut 6 bases from V and 6 bases from J; bases unmatched to any gene: 10. CDR3 loop: CASNDQGAGSEAFF. The CDR3 nucleotides are TGTGCCAGCAACGATCAGGGGGCTGGGTCTGAAGCTTTCTTT.

The V gene is TRBV7-3, the J gene TRBJ2-7; 9 positions match TRBD2. The junction had 21 bases not matched to a gene; V was cut back by 6 bases and J by 3 bases. From germline, CDR1 is SGHTA and CDR2 FQGTGA. This CDR3 has 19 residues. This CDR3 is CASSFIPPRAGGLNYEQYF. Written as DNA, the CDR3 is TGTGCCAGCAGTTTTATCCCCCCGAGGGCGGGAGGGCTTAACTACGAGCAGTACTTC.

The CDR3 DNA sequence: TGTGCCAGTAGTACGGATCCGGGACAGGGGGCTTTCGAGCAGTACTTC. Translated, it gives CASSTDPGQGAFEQYF. This chain uses TRBV19 with TRBJ2-7; TRBD1 matches at 12 bases. Germline CDR1 reads LNHDA; CDR2 reads SQIVND (reference sequence). This CDR3 is 16 amino acids long. After removal of 4 bases from V and 6 bases from J, the junction contained 10 bases not matched to a gene.

The chain links TRBV7-2 to TRBJ2-1; no reliable D call. This CDR3 region has 16 residues. The germline CDR1 and CDR2 sequences are SGHTA and FQGNSA. V lost 2 bases, J lost 2 bases, and 13 bases lay in between. The CDR3 DNA is TGTGCCAGCAGCTTATCTCTAGTAGCCACCTACAATGAGCAGTTCTTC. Protein: CASSLSLVATYNEQFF.